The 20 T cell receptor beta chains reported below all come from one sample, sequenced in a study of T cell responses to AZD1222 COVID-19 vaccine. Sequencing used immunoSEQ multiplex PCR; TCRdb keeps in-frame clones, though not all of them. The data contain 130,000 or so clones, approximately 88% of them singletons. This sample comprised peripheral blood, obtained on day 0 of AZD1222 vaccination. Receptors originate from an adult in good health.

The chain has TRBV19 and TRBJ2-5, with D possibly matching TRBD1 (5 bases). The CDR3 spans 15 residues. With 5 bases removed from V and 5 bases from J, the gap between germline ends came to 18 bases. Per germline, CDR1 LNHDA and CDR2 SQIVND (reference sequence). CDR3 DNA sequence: TGTGCCAGTAGTGAGACAGCTTTATTTCTGGAGACCCAGTACTTC. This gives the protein CASSETALFLETQYF.

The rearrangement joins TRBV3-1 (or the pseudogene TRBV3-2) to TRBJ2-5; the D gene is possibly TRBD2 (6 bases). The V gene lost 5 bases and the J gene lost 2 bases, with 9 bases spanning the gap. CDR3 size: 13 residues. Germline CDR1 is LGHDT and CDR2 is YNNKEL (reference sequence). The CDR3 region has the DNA TGTGCCAGCAGCTGGACTACTCAAGAGACCCAGTACTTC. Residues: CASSWTTQETQYF.

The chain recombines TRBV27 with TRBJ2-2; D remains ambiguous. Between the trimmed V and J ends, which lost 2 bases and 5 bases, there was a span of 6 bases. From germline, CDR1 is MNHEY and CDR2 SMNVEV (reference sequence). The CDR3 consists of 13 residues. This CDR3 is CASSLEWTGELFF. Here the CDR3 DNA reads TGTGCCAGCAGTTTAGAATGGACCGGGGAGCTGTTTTTT.

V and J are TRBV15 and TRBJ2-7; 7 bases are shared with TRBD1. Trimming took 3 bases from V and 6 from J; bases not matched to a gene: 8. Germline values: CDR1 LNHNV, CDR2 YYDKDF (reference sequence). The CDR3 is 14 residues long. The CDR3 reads CATSSDRAWAEQYF. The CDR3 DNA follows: TGTGCCACCAGCAGCGACAGGGCTTGGGCCGAGCAGTACTTC.

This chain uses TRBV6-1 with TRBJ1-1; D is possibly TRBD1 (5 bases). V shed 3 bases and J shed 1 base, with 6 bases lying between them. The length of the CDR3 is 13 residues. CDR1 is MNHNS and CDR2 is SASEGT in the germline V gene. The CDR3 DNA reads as TGTGCCAGCAGTGAGAGGGGGAACACTGAAGCTTTCTTT. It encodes CASSERGNTEAFF.

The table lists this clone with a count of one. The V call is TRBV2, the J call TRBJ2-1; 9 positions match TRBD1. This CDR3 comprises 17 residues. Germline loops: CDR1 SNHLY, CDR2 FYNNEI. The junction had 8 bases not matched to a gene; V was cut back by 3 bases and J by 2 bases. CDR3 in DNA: TGTGCCAGCAGTGAGCCCCGGACAGGGGAAGCCTACAATGAGCAGTTCTTC. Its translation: CASSEPRTGEAYNEQFF.

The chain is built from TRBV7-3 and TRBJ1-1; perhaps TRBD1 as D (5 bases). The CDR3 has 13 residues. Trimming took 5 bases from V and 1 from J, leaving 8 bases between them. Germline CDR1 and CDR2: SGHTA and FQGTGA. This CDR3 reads CASSMDTNTEAFF. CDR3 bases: TGTGCCAGCAGCATGGACACGAACACTGAAGCTTTCTTT.

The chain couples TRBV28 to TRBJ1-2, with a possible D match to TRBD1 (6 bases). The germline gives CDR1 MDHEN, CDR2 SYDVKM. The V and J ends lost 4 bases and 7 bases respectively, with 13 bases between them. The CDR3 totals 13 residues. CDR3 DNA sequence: TGTGCCAGCAGTTCGGACAGATGGAGTGGCTACACCTTC. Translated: CASSSDRWSGYTF.

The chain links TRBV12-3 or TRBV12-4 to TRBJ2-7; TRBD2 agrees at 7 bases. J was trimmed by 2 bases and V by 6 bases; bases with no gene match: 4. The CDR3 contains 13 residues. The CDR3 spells CASSRTRAYEQYF. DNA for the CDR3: TGTGCCAGCAGCCGGACTAGAGCCTACGAGCAGTACTTC.

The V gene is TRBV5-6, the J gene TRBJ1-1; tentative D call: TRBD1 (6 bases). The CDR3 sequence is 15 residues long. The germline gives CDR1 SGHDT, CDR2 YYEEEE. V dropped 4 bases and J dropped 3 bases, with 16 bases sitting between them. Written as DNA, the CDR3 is TGTGCCAGCAGCCTGTCCGTACAGGGTTACACTGAAGCTTTCTTT. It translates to CASSLSVQGYTEAFF.

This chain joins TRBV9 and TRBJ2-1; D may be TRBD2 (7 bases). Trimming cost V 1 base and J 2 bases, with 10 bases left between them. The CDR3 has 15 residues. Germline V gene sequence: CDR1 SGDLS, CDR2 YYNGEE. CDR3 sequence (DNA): TGTGCCAGCAGCGTAACGGGGGGCCCCTACAATGAGCAGTTCTTC. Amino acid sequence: CASSVTGGPYNEQFF. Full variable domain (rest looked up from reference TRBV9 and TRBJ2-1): DSGVTQTPKHLITATGQRVTLRCSPRSGDLSVYWYQQSLDQGLQFLIQYYNGEERAKGNILERFSAQQFPDLHSELNLSSLELGDSALYFCASSVTGGPYNEQFFGPGTRLTVL.

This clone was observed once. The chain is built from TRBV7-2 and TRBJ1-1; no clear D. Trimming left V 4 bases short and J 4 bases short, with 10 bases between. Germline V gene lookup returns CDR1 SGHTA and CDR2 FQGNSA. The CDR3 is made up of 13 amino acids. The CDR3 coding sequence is TGTGCCAGCAGCTCTACTCGGGGCACTGAAGCTTTCTTT. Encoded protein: CASSSTRGTEAFF.

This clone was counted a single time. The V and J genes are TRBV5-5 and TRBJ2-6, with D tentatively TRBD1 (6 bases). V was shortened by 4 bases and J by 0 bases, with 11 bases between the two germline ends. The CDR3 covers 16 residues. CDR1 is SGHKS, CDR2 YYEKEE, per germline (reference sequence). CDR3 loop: CASSGHRASGANVLTF. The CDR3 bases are TGTGCCAGCAGCGGGCACAGGGCCTCTGGGGCCAACGTCCTGACTTTC.

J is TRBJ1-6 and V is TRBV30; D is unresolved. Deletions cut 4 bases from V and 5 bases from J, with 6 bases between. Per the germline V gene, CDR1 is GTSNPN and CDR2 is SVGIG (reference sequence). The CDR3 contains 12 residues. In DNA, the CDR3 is TGTGCCTGGACAGCTAATAATTCACCCCTCCACTTT. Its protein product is CAWTANNSPLHF. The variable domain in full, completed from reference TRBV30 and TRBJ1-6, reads SQTIHQWPATLVQPVGSPLSLECTVEGTSNPNLYWYRQAAGRGLQLLFYSVGIGQISSEVPQNLSASRPQDRQFILSSKKLLLSDSGFYLCAWTANNSPLHFGNGTRLTVT.

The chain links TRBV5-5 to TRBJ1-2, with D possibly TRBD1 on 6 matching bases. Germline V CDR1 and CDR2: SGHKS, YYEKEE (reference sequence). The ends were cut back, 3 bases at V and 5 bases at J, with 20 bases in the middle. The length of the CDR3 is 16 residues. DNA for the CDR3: TGTGCCAGCAGCTCCCAGTCCGGGACAAAACTTTATGGCTACACCTTC. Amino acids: CASSSQSGTKLYGYTF.

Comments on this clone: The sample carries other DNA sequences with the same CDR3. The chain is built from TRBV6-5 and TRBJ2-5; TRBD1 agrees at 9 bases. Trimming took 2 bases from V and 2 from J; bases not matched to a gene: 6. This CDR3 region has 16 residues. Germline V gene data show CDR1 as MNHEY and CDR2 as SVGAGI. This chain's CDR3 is CASSYGTGWGQETQYF. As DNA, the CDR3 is TGTGCCAGCAGTTACGGGACAGGGTGGGGGCAAGAGACCCAGTACTTC.

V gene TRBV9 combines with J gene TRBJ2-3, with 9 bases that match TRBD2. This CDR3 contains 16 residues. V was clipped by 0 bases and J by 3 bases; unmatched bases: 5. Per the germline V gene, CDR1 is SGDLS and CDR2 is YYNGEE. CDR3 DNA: TGTGCCAGCAGCGTAGGTGGTAGCGGGGGTACAGATACGCAGTATTTT. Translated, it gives CASSVGGSGGTDTQYF.

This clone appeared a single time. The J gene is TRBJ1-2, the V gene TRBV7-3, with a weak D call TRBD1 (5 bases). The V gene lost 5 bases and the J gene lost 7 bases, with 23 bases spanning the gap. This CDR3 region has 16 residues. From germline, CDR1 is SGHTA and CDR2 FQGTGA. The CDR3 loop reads CASSPSFPQGSGGYTF. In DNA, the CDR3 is TGTGCCAGCAGCCCCTCCTTCCCCCAGGGAAGCGGTGGCTACACCTTC.

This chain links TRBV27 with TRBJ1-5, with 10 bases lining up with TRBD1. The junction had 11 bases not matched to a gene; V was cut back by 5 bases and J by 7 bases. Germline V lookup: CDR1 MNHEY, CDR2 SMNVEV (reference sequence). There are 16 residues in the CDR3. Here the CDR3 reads CASSPFGQGVGQPQHF. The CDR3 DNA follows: TGTGCCAGCAGTCCCTTTGGACAGGGGGTTGGACAGCCCCAGCATTTT.

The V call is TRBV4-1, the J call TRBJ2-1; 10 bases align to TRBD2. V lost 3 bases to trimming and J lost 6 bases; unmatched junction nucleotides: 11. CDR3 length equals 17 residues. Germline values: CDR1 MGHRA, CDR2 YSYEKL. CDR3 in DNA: TGCGCCAGCAGCCAGGGGTCTAGCGGGAGTCAACGCAATGAGCAGTTCTTC. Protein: CASSQGSSGSQRNEQFF.